This is a list of T cell receptor beta chains from one sample in a study of monozygotic twins with inflammatory bowel disease. TCRdb re-called the 5' RACE reads; every CDR3 protein appears as one record, without DNA. The table for this sample gives more than 300,000 distinct CDR3 sequences. The sample taken for sequencing was blood. These receptor sequences come from a human donor with ulcerative colitis or Crohn's disease, or a healthy co-twin of an affected twin (not recorded which). Each CDR3 is given with its conserved first and last residue.

>TRBV6-5|TRBJ2-7
CASSYTARDSTYEQYF
>TRBV6-5|TRBJ2-5
CASRRTEQETQYF
>TRBV7-9|TRBJ1-6
CASSLRRGVSPLHF
>TRBV12-3/TRBV12-4|TRBJ2-5
CASSFRANQETQYF
>TRBV2|TRBJ2-7
CASSVLPTYRGLTYEQYF
>TRBV6-1|TRBJ1-1
CASSPIDTKQTEAFF
>TRBV5-1|TRBJ2-1
CASSRGIPLNNEQFF
>TRBV7-2|TRBJ1-2
CASSTRLQGQTGRGYTF
>TRBV20-1|TRBJ2-7
CSAREAGSYEQYF
>TRBV5-1|TRBJ1-5
CASSLTGNQPQHF
>TRBV6-5|TRBJ2-7
CASSYNKGTKYEQYF
>TRBV25-1|TRBJ2-7
CASSESWGVSSYEQYF
>TRBV7-2|TRBJ2-2
CASSKTGGAAGELFF
>TRBV5-1|TRBJ2-5
CASSLGPSGYKYQETQYF
>TRBV6-1|TRBJ1-1
CASRVGTGLNTEAFF
>TRBV7-9|TRBJ2-1
CASSETGFLSYNEQFF
>TRBV4-2|TRBJ2-5
CASSQESGGPQETQYF
>TRBV11-3|TRBJ2-3
CASSPLTSGEPSTDTQYF
>TRBV3-1|TRBJ2-7
CASSQDLASGVTYEQYF
>TRBV3-1|TRBJ2-1
CASSKSAGDEQFF
>TRBV2|TRBJ2-1
CASRASAGGAANEQFF
>TRBV4-1|TRBJ1-2
CASSSFYEYGYTF
>TRBV19|TRBJ1-2
CASTSIYRASYGYTF
>TRBV7-2|TRBJ1-1
CASSLSGYTEAFF
>TRBV10-3|TRBJ2-5
CAISSGTGGPTQYF
>TRBV7-6|TRBJ2-1
CASSLLGSNNEQFF
>TRBV18|TRBJ1-4
CASSPGGQGNEKLFF